This is a list of T cell receptor beta chains from one sample in a study of cytomegalovirus exposure and HLA in healthy donors. Measured with immunoSEQ multiplex PCR; TCRdb has only the in-frame clones, and not every one. The sample has under 85,000 clones, roughly 92% seen once; the top ten hold roughly 5%. Input material: PBMCs. These receptors were taken from a man aged 18 to 30 in good health and CMV-seropositive. The CDR3 runs from the conserved cysteine through the conserved F or W. The D gene is left open where the match is weak. Part of the rows lack a size; the others show once, few, many or a class for expanded clones.

j_gene: TRBJ2-7
abundance: .
v_gene: TRBV5-1
d_gene: .
CDR3nt: TGCGCCAGCAGCGTATCTAACTACGAGCAGTACTTC
CDR3aa: CASSVSNYEQYF

j_gene: TRBJ2-7
abundance: .
v_gene: TRBV29-1
d_gene: TRBD2
CDR3nt: TGCAGCGTGGGAAGGGAATCTAGCGGCTCCTACGAGCAGTACTTC
CDR3aa: CSVGRESSGSYEQYF

j_gene: TRBJ1-5
abundance: .
v_gene: TRBV2
d_gene: TRBD1
CDR3nt: TGTGCCAGCAGTCCCCCGACAGGGGGCGAAAGCAATCAGCCCCAGCATTTT
CDR3aa: CASSPPTGGESNQPQHF

j_gene: TRBJ2-4
abundance: .
v_gene: TRBV6-5
d_gene: .
CDR3nt: TGTGCCAGCAGTGAACCTAGCGTTCAGTACTTC
CDR3aa: CASSEPSVQYF

j_gene: TRBJ2-3
abundance: .
v_gene: TRBV23-1
d_gene: TRBD2
CDR3nt: TGCGCCAGCAGTCAGAGGACTAGCGGGACAGATACGCAGTATTTT
CDR3aa: CASSQRTSGTDTQYF

j_gene: TRBJ2-7
abundance: .
v_gene: TRBV9
d_gene: .
CDR3nt: TGTGCCAGCAGCGTAGGGTTGGCAGGTGGCTACGAGCAGTACTTC
CDR3aa: CASSVGLAGGYEQYF

j_gene: TRBJ2-7
abundance: .
v_gene: TRBV6-5
d_gene: .
CDR3nt: TGTGCCAGCAGTACAGAGACAGCCCTGAGGGAGCAGTACTTC
CDR3aa: CASSTETALREQYF

j_gene: TRBJ1-5
abundance: .
v_gene: TRBV4-1
d_gene: .
CDR3nt: TGCGCCAGCAGCCAAGTAAACAGTAATCAGCCCCAGCATTTT
CDR3aa: CASSQVNSNQPQHF

j_gene: TRBJ1-1
abundance: .
v_gene: TRBV30
d_gene: .
CDR3nt: TGTGCCTGGAGTACTCAGGGAACTGAAGCTTTCTTT
CDR3aa: CAWSTQGTEAFF

j_gene: TRBJ1-2
abundance: once
v_gene: TRBV14
d_gene: TRBD1
CDR3nt: TGTGCCAGCAGCCGAGGACAGGGGTACGGCTACACCTTC
CDR3aa: CASSRGQGYGYTF

j_gene: TRBJ2-7
abundance: .
v_gene: TRBV21-1
d_gene: .
CDR3nt: TGTGCCAGCAGGTGCCGGGACAGAACACCCTACGAGCAGTACTTC
CDR3aa: CASRCRDRTPYEQYF

j_gene: TRBJ2-5
abundance: .
v_gene: TRBV5-4
d_gene: TRBD2
CDR3nt: TGTGCCAGCAGCTTGGGACTAGCGGGCGTCCAAGAGACCCAGTACTTC
CDR3aa: CASSLGLAGVQETQYF

j_gene: TRBJ2-7
abundance: .
v_gene: TRBV6-1
d_gene: TRBD1
CDR3nt: TGTGCCAGCCACTCGACAGGGGCTTACGAGCAGTACTTC
CDR3aa: CASHSTGAYEQYF

j_gene: TRBJ2-7
abundance: once
v_gene: TRBV13
d_gene: TRBD2
CDR3nt: TGTGCCAGCAGCACCACCGGGACTAGCGGGAGGGTTACCGTCTACGAGCAGTACTTC
CDR3aa: CASSTTGTSGRVTVYEQYF

j_gene: TRBJ1-5
abundance: .
v_gene: TRBV13
d_gene: .
CDR3nt: TGTGCCAGCAGCTTACAAAATCAGCCCCAGCATTTT
CDR3aa: CASSLQNQPQHF

j_gene: TRBJ1-5
abundance: .
v_gene: TRBV2
d_gene: TRBD1
CDR3nt: TGTGCCAGCAGTGTACAGGGGGGACTGAGGGGCAATCAGCCCCAGCATTTT
CDR3aa: CASSVQGGLRGNQPQHF

j_gene: TRBJ2-1
abundance: .
v_gene: TRBV5-1
d_gene: TRBD2
CDR3nt: TGCGCCAGCAGCTTGGGGAGGGCTAGCGGGACGTCCTACAATGAGCAGTTCTTC
CDR3aa: CASSLGRASGTSYNEQFF

j_gene: TRBJ2-1
abundance: .
v_gene: TRBV19
d_gene: TRBD2
CDR3nt: TGTGCCAGTAGTACCACTAGCGGAAACTACTACAATGAGCAGTTCTTC
CDR3aa: CASSTTSGNYYNEQFF

j_gene: TRBJ1-5
abundance: once
v_gene: TRBV5-6
d_gene: .
CDR3nt: TGTGCCAGCAGCTTGTGGGCTACGGGAGGACAGCCCCAGCATTTT
CDR3aa: CASSLWATGGQPQHF

j_gene: TRBJ2-7
abundance: .
v_gene: TRBV14
d_gene: .
CDR3nt: TGTGCCAGCAGCCAAGGACCTCGCGATTGGGGCATCTACGAGCAGTACTTC
CDR3aa: CASSQGPRDWGIYEQYF

j_gene: TRBJ1-2
abundance: .
v_gene: TRBV7-9
d_gene: .
CDR3nt: TGTGCCAGCAGCTACCACAGGGCTGGCTACACCTTC
CDR3aa: CASSYHRAGYTF

j_gene: TRBJ2-1
abundance: .
v_gene: TRBV2
d_gene: .
CDR3nt: TGTGCCAGCAGTGAACAGGGGCCGTCCTACAATGAGCAGTTCTTC
CDR3aa: CASSEQGPSYNEQFF

j_gene: TRBJ2-1
abundance: .
v_gene: TRBV10-3
d_gene: TRBD1
CDR3nt: TGTGCCATCAGTGAGGCAGGGACAGGACAGTTCTTC
CDR3aa: CAISEAGTGQFF

j_gene: TRBJ2-2
abundance: .
v_gene: TRBV9
d_gene: TRBD1
CDR3nt: TGTGCCAGCAGCTCCCGATGGAGGACAGGGAACACCGGGGAGCTGTTTTTT
CDR3aa: CASSSRWRTGNTGELFF

j_gene: TRBJ2-3
abundance: .
v_gene: TRBV27
d_gene: TRBD2
CDR3nt: TGTGCCAGCAGTTATAGACTAGCGGTCACAGATACGCAGTATTTT
CDR3aa: CASSYRLAVTDTQYF

j_gene: TRBJ2-6
abundance: .
v_gene: TRBV5-6
d_gene: TRBD1
CDR3nt: TGTGCCAGCAGCTTTGGGACAGGGACCGGGGCCAACGTCCTGACTTTC
CDR3aa: CASSFGTGTGANVLTF

j_gene: TRBJ2-7
abundance: .
v_gene: TRBV5-4
d_gene: TRBD2
CDR3nt: TGTGCCAGCAGCCTACCGGGACTAGCGGGAAGGTACGAGCAGTACTTC
CDR3aa: CASSLPGLAGRYEQYF

j_gene: TRBJ2-7
abundance: once
v_gene: TRBV9
d_gene: .
CDR3nt: TGTGCCAGCAGCGCCCAAGGAGCCGGGACATACTACGAGCAGTACTTC
CDR3aa: CASSAQGAGTYYEQYF

j_gene: TRBJ2-1
abundance: .
v_gene: TRBV27
d_gene: .
CDR3nt: TGTGCCAGCAGTCCCCGGGTCTACAATGAGCAGTTCTTC
CDR3aa: CASSPRVYNEQFF

j_gene: TRBJ2-1
abundance: .
v_gene: TRBV9
d_gene: TRBD2
CDR3nt: TGTGCCAGCAGCGCAACTAGCGGGGACTACAATGAGCAGTTCTTC
CDR3aa: CASSATSGDYNEQFF

j_gene: TRBJ1-1
abundance: .
v_gene: TRBV2
d_gene: TRBD1
CDR3nt: TGTGCCAGCAGTGCGACAGGGACCGCTGAAGCTTTCTTT
CDR3aa: CASSATGTAEAFF

j_gene: TRBJ1-1
abundance: .
v_gene: TRBV28
d_gene: .
CDR3nt: TGTGCCAGCAGTTTATCAGAGAACACTGAAGCTTTCTTT
CDR3aa: CASSLSENTEAFF

j_gene: TRBJ1-3
abundance: .
v_gene: TRBV10-3
d_gene: TRBD1
CDR3nt: TGTGCCATCAGTGAGGCCGACAGGGGGCGCGGAAACACCATATATTTT
CDR3aa: CAISEADRGRGNTIYF

j_gene: TRBJ1-1
abundance: .
v_gene: TRBV7-3
d_gene: .
CDR3nt: TGTGCCAGCAGCTTATCCGGACAGTTAAATGAAGCTTTCTTT
CDR3aa: CASSLSGQLNEAFF

j_gene: TRBJ2-2
abundance: .
v_gene: TRBV28
d_gene: .
CDR3nt: TGTGCCAGTCAGTCTGGCACCGGGGAGCTGTTTTTT
CDR3aa: CASQSGTGELFF

j_gene: TRBJ2-1
abundance: .
v_gene: TRBV15
d_gene: TRBD1
CDR3nt: TGTGCCACCAGCAGCTCGGACAGGGGGTCTAATGAGCAGTTCTTC
CDR3aa: CATSSSDRGSNEQFF

j_gene: TRBJ2-3
abundance: .
v_gene: TRBV15
d_gene: .
CDR3nt: TGTGCCACCAGCAGAGATCTTGGGGGAGGAGTTCCAGATACGCAGTATTTT
CDR3aa: CATSRDLGGGVPDTQYF

j_gene: TRBJ2-7
abundance: .
v_gene: TRBV6-5
d_gene: .
CDR3nt: TGTGCCAGCACCAACTCGGGGTCCTACGAGCAGTACTTC
CDR3aa: CASTNSGSYEQYF